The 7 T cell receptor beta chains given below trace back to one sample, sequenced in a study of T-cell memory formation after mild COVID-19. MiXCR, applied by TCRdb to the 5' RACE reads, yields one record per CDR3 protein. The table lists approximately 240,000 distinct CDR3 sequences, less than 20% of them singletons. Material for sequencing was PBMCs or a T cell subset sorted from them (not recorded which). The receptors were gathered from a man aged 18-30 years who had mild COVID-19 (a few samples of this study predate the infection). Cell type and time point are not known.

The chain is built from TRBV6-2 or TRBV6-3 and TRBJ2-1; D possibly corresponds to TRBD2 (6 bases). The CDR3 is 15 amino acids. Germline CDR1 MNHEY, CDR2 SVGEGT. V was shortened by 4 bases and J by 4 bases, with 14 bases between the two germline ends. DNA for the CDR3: TGTGCCAGCAGTTTCGGCGGTGGAGGGTACAATGAGCAGTTCTTC. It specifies CASSFGGGGYNEQFF.

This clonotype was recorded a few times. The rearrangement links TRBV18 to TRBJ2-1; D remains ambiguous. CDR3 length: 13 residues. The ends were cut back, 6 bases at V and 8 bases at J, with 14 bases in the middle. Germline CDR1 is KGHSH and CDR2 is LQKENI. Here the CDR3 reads CASSTRSVDEQFF. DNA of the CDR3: TGTGCCAGCTCGACGAGATCGGTGGATGAGCAGTTCTTC.

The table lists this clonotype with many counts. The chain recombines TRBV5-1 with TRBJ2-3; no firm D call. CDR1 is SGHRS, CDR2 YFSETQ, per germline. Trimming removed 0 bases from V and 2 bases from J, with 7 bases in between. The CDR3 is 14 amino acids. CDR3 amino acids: CASSLDPYTDTQYF. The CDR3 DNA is TGCGCCAGCAGCTTGGATCCGTACACAGATACGCAGTATTTT.

The chain's CDR3 is CASHPVGQGYNEQFF. Here the CDR3 DNA reads TGTGCCAGCCATCCGGTCGGGCAGGGCTACAATGAGCAGTTCTTC. The chain couples TRBV11-1 to TRBJ2-1, with D perhaps matching TRBD1 (5 bases). Trimming stripped 8 bases from V and 3 bases from J, with 17 bases between. Germline assignment: CDR1 SGHAT and CDR2 FQDESV (reference sequence). CDR3 size: 15 residues.

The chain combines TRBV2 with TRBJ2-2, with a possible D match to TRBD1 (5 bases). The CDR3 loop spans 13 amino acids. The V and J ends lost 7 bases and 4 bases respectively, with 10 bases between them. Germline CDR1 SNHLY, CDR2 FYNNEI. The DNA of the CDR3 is TGTGCCAGCACCAGGGAAGGCACCGGGGAGCTGTTTTTT. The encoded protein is CASTREGTGELFF.

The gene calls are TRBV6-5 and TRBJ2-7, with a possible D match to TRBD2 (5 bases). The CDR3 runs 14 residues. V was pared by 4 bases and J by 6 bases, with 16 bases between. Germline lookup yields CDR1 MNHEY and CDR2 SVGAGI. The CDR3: CASSSKGESAEQYV. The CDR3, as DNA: TGTGCCAGCAGTTCGAAGGGAGAATCAGCCGAGCAGTACGTC.

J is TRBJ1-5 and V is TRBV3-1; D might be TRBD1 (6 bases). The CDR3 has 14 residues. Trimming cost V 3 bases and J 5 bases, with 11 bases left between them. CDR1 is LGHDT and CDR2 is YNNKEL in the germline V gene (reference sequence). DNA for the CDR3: TGTGCCAGCAGCCAGGGGGGGGGCGATCAGCCCCAGCATTTT. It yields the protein CASSQGGGDQPQHF.